Only a few counts were recorded for the clone carrying this T cell receptor beta chain. Its antigen remains unknown. The authors ran a second PCR of about 7 to 11 cycles using a sample-barcoded 5' primer and a J-beta primer mix. A template-switch adaptor with 12 random nucleotides tagged each cDNA molecule. TCRdb redid the calling of the 5' RACE reads with MiXCR, one entry per CDR3 protein. This repertoire shows some 1.4 million distinct CDR3 sequences, 35% to 45% found once; its top ten account for around 8%. The data were obtained in a study of blood T cells in healthy people across ages. Study results and caveats: The recorded TCR beta diversity per million T cells decreased in a roughly linear manner with age.

CDR3 length equals 14 residues. With 3 bases removed from V and 4 bases from J, the gap between germline ends came to 11 bases. From germline, CDR1 is MDHEN and CDR2 SYDVKM. The sequenced sample consisted of blood. The chain combines TRBV28 with TRBJ2-3; D is ambiguous. The TCR comes from a woman aged 18-35 years in good health. CDR3 residues: CASSFVMIPDTQYF. The CDR3 nucleotides are TGTGCCAGCAGTTTTGTCATGATACCAGATACGCAGTATTTT. The full variable domain, in which reference TRBV28 and TRBJ2-3 provide the parts outside the CDR3, is DVKVTQSSRYLVKRTGEKVFLECVQDMDHENMFWYRQDPGLGLRLIYFSYDVKMKEKGDIPEGYSVSREKKERFSLILESASTNQTSMYLCASSFVMIPDTQYFGPGTRLTVL.